A selection of T cell receptor beta chains follows, all from one sample in a study of cytomegalovirus exposure and HLA in healthy donors. Some clones are missing from TCRdb's copy, which holds only in-frame ones; the method was immunoSEQ multiplex PCR. The data contain just under 75,000 clones, around 94% of them singletons. Material for sequencing was PBMCs. These receptors were taken from a woman between 18 and 29 years old in good health and CMV-seropositive. Each CDR3 is given with its conserved first and last residue. The D gene is left open where the match is weak. Clone size is not always given. Where it is, it says once, few, many or a class for expanded clones.

D gene	J gene	clone size	V gene	CDR3 DNA	CDR3 protein
.	TRBJ1-6	.	TRBV5-4	TGTGCCAGCAGCTTTGGGGAGGGTACCTATAATTCACCCCTCCACTTT	CASSFGEGTYNSPLHF
.	TRBJ1-2	once	TRBV10-2	TGCGCCAGCAGTAAAGACAGAAATGGCTACACCTTC	CASSKDRNGYTF
.	TRBJ2-5	once	TRBV6-1	TGTGCCACTGCTGGGGGGGGGCCTTTAGGGACCCAGTACTTC	CATAGGGPLGTQYF
TRBD1	TRBJ1-1	.	TRBV11-2	TGTGCCAGCAGCTCATTCCCCGAGACAGGGTATAGGGGCACTGAAGCTTTCTTT	CASSSFPETGYRGTEAFF
TRBD2	TRBJ2-3	once	TRBV19	TGTGCCAGAATAGGGACTAGCGGGGCGCTCACAGATACGCAGTATTTT	CARIGTSGALTDTQYF
.	TRBJ1-1	.	TRBV10-3	TGTGCCATCAGTCGGACAGACTCGAACACTGAAGCTTTCTTT	CAISRTDSNTEAFF
.	TRBJ2-2	.	TRBV4-2	TGTGCCAGCAGCCAAGATCGGAAGGCGGCGCGAACCGGGGAGCTGTTTTTT	CASSQDRKAARTGELFF
.	TRBJ1-2	.	TRBV5-4	TGTGCCAGCAGCCCGGAGGAGGGGATGGCCTATGGCTACACCTTC	CASSPEEGMAYGYTF
TRBD1	TRBJ1-5	.	TRBV28	TGTGCCAGCACCCCCTCCGGGACAGACAATCAGCCCCAGCATTTT	CASTPSGTDNQPQHF
.	TRBJ2-4	.	TRBV28	TGTGCCAGCAGTTTGGAGGGTCCCACCTCACGCAAAAACATTCAGTACTTC	CASSLEGPTSRKNIQYF
.	TRBJ1-2	.	TRBV5-1	TGCGCCAGCAGCCCGGGAGGGAATACTAAACCTAACTATGGCTACACCTTC	CASSPGGNTKPNYGYTF
.	TRBJ1-5	.	TRBV2	TGTGCCAGCGGGGACACCAATAGCAATCAGCCCCAGCATTTT	CASGDTNSNQPQHF
.	TRBJ2-1	.	TRBV7-9	TGTGCCAGCAGCCACCCTGATGCTAACTATGGGCAGTTCTTC	CASSHPDANYGQFF
TRBD2	TRBJ2-1	.	TRBV7-2	TGTGCCAGCAGCTTATACCCTAGGACTAGCCAGTATGAGCAGTTCTTC	CASSLYPRTSQYEQFF
TRBD2	TRBJ2-7	.	TRBV7-8	TGTGCCAGCAGCCCACTAGCGGGGGGGACCTACGAGCAGTACTTC	CASSPLAGGTYEQYF
TRBD1	TRBJ1-5	.	TRBV27	TGTGCCAGCAGGGACAGGGGGTGGAATAGCAATCAGCCCCAGCATTTT	CASRDRGWNSNQPQHF